The rows below give T cell receptor beta chains drawn from one sample of a study of T cells expressing NK-cell markers. TCRdb reworked the 5' RACE reads into one entry per CDR3 protein, no DNA. The table lists 150,000 or so distinct CDR3 sequences, with 30% to 45% in the top ten. The sample comprised blood T cells: a sorted CD56 or NKG2C T cell subset, CD4+ or CD8+ T cells, or bulk PBMC T cells (not recorded which). The source is a woman aged 45-65 years in good health. Each CDR3 is given with its conserved first and last residue.

V gene,J gene,CDR3 protein
TRBV10-1,TRBJ2-2,CASGLEATGELFF
TRBV29-1,TRBJ2-1,CSVELGLHGAYNEQFF
TRBV11-2,TRBJ2-3,CASSLDLSQGDTQYF
TRBV7-9,TRBJ1-2,CASSRSGQGSRGYTF
TRBV28,TRBJ2-2,CASSQRGSGELFF
TRBV6-5,TRBJ2-7,CATTTGDYEQYF
TRBV24-1,TRBJ2-2,CATTGTGGTGELFF
TRBV6-1,TRBJ1-1,CASSEARRGLDTEAFF
TRBV11-2,TRBJ1-1,CASRSPDTASPEAFF
TRBV20-1,TRBJ2-7,CSARATAGQAEEQYF
TRBV19,TRBJ2-2,CASRTSGSDTGELFF
TRBV9,TRBJ2-2,CASSVFGGEIGELFF
TRBV11-3,TRBJ2-1,CASSLEEGGLGTHEQFF
TRBV14,TRBJ1-2,CASSQEFNYGYTF
TRBV12-3/TRBV12-4,TRBJ2-2,CASAPRTEYNTGELFF
TRBV29-1,TRBJ2-7,CSVRGQGAYEQYF
TRBV11-2,TRBJ2-1,CASSLEAGSLSYNEQFF
TRBV20-1,TRBJ2-5,CSASGEVSVRKQYF
TRBV21-1,TRBJ2-4,CASNLDTSAKNIQYF
TRBV5-1,TRBJ2-7,CASSFFSGYEQYF
TRBV28,TRBJ2-3,CASSPDRDTDTQYF
TRBV6-6,TRBJ2-5,CATHNRDIETQYF
TRBV20-1,TRBJ1-1,CSARLSGDREKSPQAFF
TRBV5-1,TRBJ2-1,CASSLGSGFTYNEQFF
TRBV24-1,TRBJ2-2,CATSDARETGELFF
TRBV6-5,TRBJ2-2,CASSYSQGTGELFF
TRBV27,TRBJ2-2,CASSFQGAVTGELFF
TRBV6-2/TRBV6-3,TRBJ1-6,CASNLRQENSPLHF
TRBV6-1,TRBJ1-1,CASSYRDRGTEAFF
TRBV25-1,TRBJ1-5,CASSDGRINQPQHF
TRBV7-2,TRBJ2-7,CASSPARRSYEQYF
TRBV29-1,TRBJ2-7,CSAEGGYEQYF
TRBV6-5,TRBJ2-1,CASSSMAPSSYNEQFF
TRBV7-6,TRBJ2-1,CASSSRGSPYNEQFF
TRBV11-2,TRBJ2-2,CASTNYGATGELFF
TRBV12-3/TRBV12-4,TRBJ2-1,CASSPLVLAEQFF
TRBV15,TRBJ2-2,CATSRRGEGTGELFF
TRBV5-6,TRBJ2-1,CASSLAFGGATNNEQFF
TRBV4-1,TRBJ1-1,CASSPQVDTEAFF
TRBV7-9,TRBJ2-3,CASSSPWQTTDTQYF
TRBV12-3/TRBV12-4,TRBJ2-1,CASFSGQHNEQFF
TRBV24-1,TRBJ2-3,CARGRDLQDTQYF
TRBV27,TRBJ1-2,CASSGGTGLGDGYTF
TRBV9,TRBJ2-2,CASSVVGTSGRRTGELFF
TRBV7-2,TRBJ1-6,CASSPGPRSSYNSPLHF
TRBV4-1,TRBJ2-1,CASTWVAGAGEQFF
TRBV23-1,TRBJ2-5,CASRLERDRGGETQYF
TRBV19,TRBJ1-1,CASSIVVQGDAFF
TRBV27,TRBJ2-7,CASIRGVGGEQYF
TRBV24-1,TRBJ2-2,CATSGRYGYTGELFF